The 12 T cell receptor beta chains given below trace back to one sample, sequenced in a study of CDR3 diversity in severe acne. TCRdb ran MiXCR on the PCR reads and lists one entry per CDR3 protein. The table lists fewer than 100,000 distinct CDR3 sequences, around 49% of them singletons. The specimen sequenced was blood. The receptors shown here come from a male donor in good health, without acne.

V usage is TRBV7-4 and J usage is TRBJ2-7, with D possibly called TRBD1 or TRBD2 (5 bases each). Trimming removed 8 bases at V and 5 bases at J, with 28 bases between. Germline V lookup: CDR1 SGHVT, CDR2 SQSDAQ. The CDR3 sequence is 17 residues long. CDR3 protein: CASFLGQTLRGENEQYF. The CDR3 DNA reads as TGTGCCAGCTTCTTGGGTCAGACTCTCAGAGGGGAGAACGAGCAGTACTTC.

This clonotype was counted at least ten times. V usage is TRBV6-6 and J usage is TRBJ2-2; no clear D gene. From germline, CDR1 is MNHNY and CDR2 SVGAGI (reference sequence). V was shortened by 6 bases and J by 8 bases, with 10 bases between the two germline ends. The CDR3 has 12 amino acids. DNA for the CDR3: TGTGCCAGCAGCCCTCGTCAAGGGGAGCTGTTTTTT. Protein: CASSPRQGELFF.

The chain uses TRBV7-9 and TRBJ2-5, with 10 nucleotides matching TRBD2. CDR3 length equals 18 residues. CDR1 is SEHNR and CDR2 is FQNEAQ in the germline V gene (reference sequence). The junction had 17 bases not matched to a gene; V was cut back by 5 bases and J by 5 bases. The CDR3 DNA reads as TGTGCCAGCAGCCCAAACCCCCTAGCGGGAGAAGTTTGGGAGACCCAGTACTTC. Its translation: CASSPNPLAGEVWETQYF.

This rearrangement joins TRBV2 to TRBJ2-3; 8 bases fit TRBD1. Looked up from germline, CDR1 is SNHLY and CDR2 is FYNNEI. The CDR3 is 15 residues long. The ends lost 5 bases at V and 1 base at J; junction bases unmatched: 5. CDR3 protein: CASSPQGAGTDTQYF. For the CDR3, the DNA is TGTGCCAGCAGTCCGCAGGGGGCAGGCACAGATACGCAGTATTTT.

Remarks on this clonotype: One base away lies a much larger clone, so this may be a sequencing read error. This chain connects TRBV6-6 to TRBJ2-1, with D perhaps matching TRBD1 (6 bases). Germline CDR1 and CDR2: MNHNY and SVGAGI (reference sequence). V was clipped by 0 bases and J by 4 bases, with 25 bases between them. The CDR3 totals 20 residues. The chain's CDR3 is CASSYSEGVQQSGLYNEQFF. DNA for the CDR3: TGTGCCAGCAGTTACTCCGAGGGGGTCCAACAGAGCGGATTATACAATGAGCAGTTCTTC.

The rearrangement uses TRBV6-5 and TRBJ1-6; D is possibly TRBD1 (6 bases). Trimming cost V 7 bases and J 7 bases, with 17 bases left between them. This CDR3 has 15 residues. Per the germline V gene, CDR1 is MNHEY and CDR2 is SVGAGI. The CDR3 DNA reads as TGTGCCAGCACTCTACAGGGTCCGATCAATTCACCCCTCCACTTT. It codes for CASTLQGPINSPLHF.

This clonotype was observed a few times. The rearrangement uses TRBV7-9 and TRBJ2-3, with TRBD2 matching over 7 bases. The CDR3 loop spans 14 amino acids. V lost 3 bases to trimming and J lost 2 bases; unmatched junction nucleotides: 2. Germline assignment: CDR1 SEHNR and CDR2 FQNEAQ (reference sequence). CDR3 residues: CASSLSGITDTQYF. CDR3 DNA sequence: TGTGCCAGCAGCTTGAGCGGGATCACAGATACGCAGTATTTT.

The genes are TRBV11-2 and TRBJ2-7; D gene ambiguous. The length of the CDR3 is 14 residues. Trimming removed 4 bases from V and 0 bases from J, with 10 bases in between. Germline V gene sequence: CDR1 SGHAT, CDR2 FQNNGV. The CDR3 region is CASSSGLGSYEQYF. As DNA, the CDR3 is TGTGCCAGCAGCTCAGGCCTCGGCTCCTACGAGCAGTACTTC.

V is TRBV24-1 and J is TRBJ2-2; no definite D call. The CDR3 extends over 15 amino acids. Germline-derived CDR1 and CDR2 are KGHDR and SFDVKD. Trimming took 3 bases from V and 5 from J, leaving 12 bases between them. Here the CDR3 reads CATSDITVRTGELFF. The CDR3 DNA follows: TGTGCCACCAGTGATATTACCGTCCGGACCGGGGAGCTGTTTTTT.

This clonotype was recorded once. The rearrangement links TRBV20-1 to TRBJ2-5; D gene unclear. CDR3 length: 12 residues. Germline assignment: CDR1 DFQATT and CDR2 SNEGSKA (reference sequence). Between the trimmed V and J ends, which lost 1 base and 1 base, there was a span of 4 bases. CDR3 sequence: CSARGGQETQYF. The CDR3 DNA sequence: TGCAGTGCTAGAGGTGGCCAAGAGACCCAGTACTTC.

CDR3 nucleotides: TGCAGCGTTGCGGCAGGGGGGCTTTACGAGCAGTACTTC. It yields the protein CSVAAGGLYEQYF. The gene calls are TRBV29-1 and TRBJ2-7; D is perhaps TRBD1 (7 bases). V gave up 4 bases and J gave up 4 bases, with 14 bases separating them. CDR1 is SQVTM and CDR2 is ANQGSEA in the germline V gene. The CDR3 loop spans 13 amino acids.

Of note for this clonotype: This could be a read error, since a much larger clone is one nucleotide away. The chain has TRBV2 and TRBJ1-1; no definite D call. The V gene lost 8 bases and the J gene lost 4 bases, with 20 bases spanning the gap. Germline loops: CDR1 SNHLY, CDR2 FYNNEI. This CDR3 spans 15 amino acids. This CDR3 is CASAETRLGSTEAFF. CDR3 nucleotides: TGTGCCAGCGCCGAAACTCGCCTGGGTAGCACTGAAGCTTTCTTT.